This T cell receptor beta chain was obtained from a study of cytomegalovirus exposure and HLA in healthy donors. Assay: immunoSEQ multiplex PCR; the TCRdb copy retains only in-frame clones and omits some. The table includes some 210,000 clones, approximately 87% detected once. CDR3 length: 14 residues. Germline CDR1 reads SEHNR; CDR2 reads FQNEAQ (reference sequence). The V segment lost 7 bases and the J segment 2 bases; nucleotides outside the gene matches: 7. The rearrangement joins TRBV7-9 to TRBJ2-7; 8 bases line up with TRBD1. Source material: PBMCs. The receptor was isolated from a young woman in good health and CMV-seronegative. DNA for the CDR3: TGTGCCAGCACCTTGACAGGGGAAACCTACGAGCAGTACTTC. Protein sequence: CASTLTGETYEQYF.